Below are 32 T cell receptor beta chains sequenced from a single sample in a study of CD8+ T cells in alopecia areata. cDNA prepared by RNA extraction and subsequent reverse transcription served as the template for sequencing. Libraries were prepared by immunoSEQ multiplex PCR; TCRdb keeps only in-frame clonotypes and omits some of them. Here the sample spans some 150,000 clones, around 55% being singletons. Material: CD8+ T cells sorted from blood, obtained at week 0. The receptors derive from a human donor with alopecia areata.

This clone has at least ten counts. V and J are TRBV2 and TRBJ1-2; D may be TRBD1 (5 bases). Trimming took off 3 bases at V and 5 bases at J, with 19 bases between the two ends. CDR1 SNHLY and CDR2 FYNNEI come from the germline V gene. The CDR3 sequence is 16 residues long. The CDR3 spells CASSEVLQGTDYGYTF. CDR3 sequence (DNA): TGTGCCAGCAGTGAGGTCCTGCAGGGAACGGATTATGGCTACACCTTC.

The CDR3 DNA reads as TGTGCCAGCAGTTCGTTGACAGGGAACTATGGCTACACCTTC. Residues: CASSSLTGNYGYTF. The chain combines TRBV6-5 with TRBJ1-2; 7 bases map to TRBD1. In germline, CDR1 is MNHEY, CDR2 SVGAGI. The CDR3 is 14 amino acids. J was trimmed by 2 bases and V by 4 bases; bases with no gene match: 4.

The rearrangement joins TRBV5-6 to TRBJ1-6, with unresolved D. V shed 2 bases and J shed 8 bases, with 20 bases lying between them. Germline CDR1 SGHDT, CDR2 YYEEEE. This CDR3 region has 17 residues. The CDR3 loop reads CASSFSTRGSADSPLHF. The CDR3 DNA is TGTGCCAGCAGCTTCTCCACGAGAGGATCAGCCGATTCACCCCTCCACTTT.

The rearrangement links TRBV4-3 to TRBJ2-1; unclear D gene. Per germline, CDR1 LGHNA and CDR2 YSLEER. V lost 1 base to trimming and J lost 1 base, with 14 bases between them. The CDR3 is 17 residues long. This CDR3 is CASSQVGPLESYNEQFF. In DNA, the CDR3 is TGCGCCAGCAGCCAAGTCGGTCCGCTAGAATCCTACAATGAGCAGTTCTTC.

The CDR3 sequence is CASSSAGNQPQHF. Here the CDR3 DNA reads TGTGCCAGTAGTTCGGCAGGCAATCAGCCCCAGCATTTT. V is TRBV19 and J is TRBJ1-5; D gene ambiguous. The CDR3 loop spans 13 amino acids. Per germline, CDR1 LNHDA and CDR2 SQIVND (reference sequence). V was shortened by 5 bases and J by 2 bases, with 7 bases between the two germline ends.

V and J are TRBV5-6 and TRBJ2-7, with no clear D. Germline V gene lookup returns CDR1 SGHDT and CDR2 YYEEEE. Deletions cut 0 bases from V and 2 bases from J, with 9 bases between. The CDR3 runs 14 residues. The CDR3 nucleotides are TGTGCCAGCAGCTTGGAGACCGGAGCCTACGAGCAGTACTTC. This encodes CASSLETGAYEQYF.

The chain carries TRBV29-1 and TRBJ1-2; no reliable D call. Germline V gene sequence: CDR1 SQVTM, CDR2 ANQGSEA. The CDR3 is made up of 13 amino acids. Trimming pared 4 bases from V and 3 bases from J, leaving 12 bases between. CDR3 sequence: CSVGKGFHYGYTF. CDR3 nucleotides: TGCAGCGTTGGAAAGGGTTTCCACTATGGCTACACCTTC.

The genes are TRBV7-8 and TRBJ1-1; D is ambiguous. Between the trimmed V and J ends, which lost 4 bases and 0 bases, there was a span of 12 bases. Germline CDR1 SGHVS, CDR2 FQNEAQ. The CDR3 spans 15 residues. CDR3 sequence: CASSSLTLMNTEAFF. The CDR3 bases are TGTGCCAGCAGCTCTTTGACACTGATGAACACTGAAGCTTTCTTT.

The chain joins TRBV15 to TRBJ1-5; D might be TRBD1 (5 bases). Germline lookup yields CDR1 LNHNV and CDR2 YYDKDF (reference sequence). The ends were cut back, 5 bases at V and 3 bases at J, with 14 bases in the middle. The CDR3 runs to 15 residues. CDR3 protein: CATSLDGTDNQPQHF. The CDR3 DNA reads TGTGCCACCAGCCTGGACGGGACCGACAATCAGCCCCAGCATTTT.

The rearrangement uses TRBV4-3 and TRBJ2-1, with 13 bases matching TRBD2. V trimming: 3 bases; J trimming: 8 bases; junction bases outside the gene matches: 7. The CDR3 length is 16 residues. Germline assignment: CDR1 LGHNA and CDR2 YSLEER. Here the CDR3 DNA reads TGCGCCAGCAGCCAGGGACTAGCGGGGCCTTCTGATGAGCAGTTCTTC. It encodes CASSQGLAGPSDEQFF.

The V call is TRBV27, the J call TRBJ2-3, with TRBD2 matching 12 bases. The CDR3 totals 16 residues. The ends lost 4 bases at V and 5 bases at J; junction bases unmatched: 7. Germline CDR1 reads MNHEY; CDR2 reads SMNVEV (reference sequence). CDR3 sequence: CASSSPSGGAVDTQYF. CDR3 nucleotide sequence: TGTGCCAGCAGTTCACCTAGCGGGGGGGCCGTAGATACGCAGTATTTT.

This clone was seen a handful of times. The chain is built from TRBV7-7 and TRBJ2-2; tentatively, D is TRBD1 or TRBD2 (5 bases each). Looked up from germline, CDR1 is SSHAT and CDR2 is FNYEAQ (reference sequence). The CDR3 is 12 residues long. CDR3 DNA sequence: TGTGCAGTGGGGGTTTACACCGGGGAGCTGTTTTTT. This gives the protein CAVGVYTGELFF.

This chain connects TRBV29-1 to TRBJ2-7; 12 nucleotides match TRBD1. The CDR3 consists of 15 residues. Trimming cost V 1 base and J 6 bases; bases outside gene matches: 7. Germline V gives CDR1 SQVTM, CDR2 ANQGSEA. Here the CDR3 DNA reads TGCAGCGTTGAAGTAGCGGGACAGGGGGCAGGCGAGCAGTACTTC. This gives the protein CSVEVAGQGAGEQYF.

The rearrangement links TRBV29-1 to TRBJ2-2; D call uncertain. The CDR3 covers 12 residues. V was pared by 4 bases and J by 4 bases, with 7 bases between. Germline V CDR1 and CDR2: SQVTM, ANQGSEA. The CDR3 here is CSVAWSTGELFF. Here the CDR3 DNA reads TGCAGCGTTGCCTGGAGCACCGGGGAGCTGTTTTTT.

The chain recombines TRBV5-6 with TRBJ2-7, with D perhaps matching TRBD2 (5 bases). The V end lost 3 bases, the J end lost 6 bases, and 10 bases lay between the germline ends. In germline, CDR1 is SGHDT, CDR2 YYEEEE. The CDR3 is made up of 12 amino acids. The CDR3 reads CASSYGGSEQYF. Written as DNA, the CDR3 is TGTGCCAGCAGCTATGGTGGGAGCGAGCAGTACTTC.

This clone occurred a few times. This sequence joins TRBV29-1 and TRBJ1-2, with D unresolved. Germline V gives CDR1 SQVTM, CDR2 ANQGSEA. V gave up 2 bases and J gave up 0 bases, with 4 bases separating them. CDR3 length: 12 residues. CDR3 bases: TGCAGCGTTGAACCAGCTAACTATGGCTACACCTTC. Its protein product is CSVEPANYGYTF.

The chain carries TRBV29-1 and TRBJ1-2; TRBD1 agrees at 11 bases. Germline V gene sequence: CDR1 SQVTM, CDR2 ANQGSEA. Trimming took 1 base from V and 6 from J; bases not matched to a gene: 10. The CDR3 loop spans 16 amino acids. This CDR3 reads CSVEVVDRGLRDGYTF. Written as DNA, the CDR3 is TGCAGCGTTGAAGTCGTGGACAGGGGGCTGAGGGATGGCTACACCTTC.

The V gene is TRBV7-2, the J gene TRBJ2-1, with 7 bases fitting TRBD1. The length of the CDR3 is 16 residues. The V gene's germline CDR1 is SGHTA and CDR2 FQGNSA. The V and J ends lost 1 base and 7 bases, in that order; junction bases with no gene match: 10. The CDR3: CASSLDRDRTKNEQFF. The CDR3 DNA follows: TGTGCCAGCAGCTTAGACCGGGACAGAACGAAAAATGAGCAGTTCTTC.

This rearrangement joins TRBV11-2 to TRBJ2-4, with D possibly being TRBD1 (5 bases). The CDR3 is 17 amino acids. Germline CDR1 and CDR2: SGHAT and FQNNGV. Trimming left V 2 bases short and J 0 bases short, with 14 bases between. CDR3 residues: CASSLSGHSLAKNIQYF. CDR3 DNA sequence: TGTGCCAGCAGCTTAAGTGGACACAGCTTAGCCAAAAACATTCAGTACTTC. The full variable domain, its missing parts supplied by reference TRBV11-2 and TRBJ2-4, is EAGVAQSPRYKIIEKRQSVAFWCNPISGHATLYWYQQILGQGPKLLIQFQNNGVVDDSQLPKDRFSAERLKGVDSTLKIQPAKLEDSAVYLCASSLSGHSLAKNIQYFGAGTRLSVL.

This chain links TRBV5-1 with TRBJ1-1, with a possible D match to TRBD1 (6 bases). The germline V and J ends were trimmed by 2 bases and 4 bases, with 9 bases remaining between them. The CDR3 is 13 residues long. The germline V gene encodes CDR1 SGHRS and CDR2 YFSETQ. CDR3 bases: TGCGCCAGCAGCTTAACAGGGAGCACTGAAGCTTTCTTT. Its protein product is CASSLTGSTEAFF.

The chain employs TRBV7-2 and TRBJ1-1; no clear D. Between the trimmed V and J ends, which lost 4 bases and 2 bases, there was a span of 11 bases. The CDR3 contains 14 residues. Germline values: CDR1 SGHTA, CDR2 FQGNSA. The CDR3 protein is CASSSVWVNTEAFF. The CDR3 region has the DNA TGTGCCAGCAGCTCCGTATGGGTCAACACTGAAGCTTTCTTT.

The V gene is TRBV4-1, the J gene TRBJ1-2, with D tentatively TRBD1 (5 bases). Per germline, CDR1 MGHRA and CDR2 YSYEKL. The V gene lost 4 bases and the J gene lost 4 bases, with 16 bases spanning the gap. This CDR3 has 15 amino acids. The CDR3 loop is CASSRDPRGFYGYTF. The CDR3, as DNA: TGCGCCAGCAGCCGAGATCCAAGGGGTTTCTATGGCTACACCTTC.

This clone was seen a handful of times. The chain employs TRBV7-9 and TRBJ2-1; possible D gene TRBD2, 6 bases. The CDR3 runs 15 residues. Per germline, CDR1 SEHNR and CDR2 FQNEAQ (reference sequence). V gave up 5 bases and J gave up 0 bases, with 11 bases separating them. CDR3 DNA: TGTGCCAGCAGCAGTCGGGGGAGCTCCTACAATGAGCAGTTCTTC. It is translated as CASSSRGSSYNEQFF.

V usage is TRBV29-1 and J usage is TRBJ1-2, with no clear D. Trimming left V 6 bases short and J 4 bases short, with 15 bases between. The CDR3 runs to 13 residues. Germline values: CDR1 SQVTM, CDR2 ANQGSEA. CDR3 residues: CSVIADRFYGYTF. The CDR3 DNA follows: TGCAGCGTGATTGCGGACCGATTCTATGGCTACACCTTC.

This clone was counted only a few times. The chain carries TRBV14 and TRBJ2-1; D possibly corresponds to TRBD2 (6 bases). V was cut by 4 bases and J by 6 bases, with 22 bases left in between. Germline loops: CDR1 SGHDN, CDR2 FVKESK. The CDR3 contains 17 residues. CDR3: CASSLRNTAAGFNEQFF. In DNA, the CDR3 is TGTGCCAGCAGCCTCAGAAACACAGCGGCGGGGTTCAATGAGCAGTTCTTC.

The CDR3 spells CASTSGGSNNEQFF. The CDR3 DNA follows: TGTGCCAGCACCTCGGGGGGAAGTAACAATGAGCAGTTCTTC. The chain recombines TRBV5-6 with TRBJ2-1; 7 bases match TRBD2. This CDR3 contains 14 residues. V was pared by 6 bases and J by 5 bases, with 8 bases of the junction left unmatched. The germline gives CDR1 SGHDT, CDR2 YYEEEE.

This rearrangement joins TRBV5-1 to TRBJ2-3; 8 nucleotides match TRBD2. Germline V gene data show CDR1 as SGHRS and CDR2 as YFSETQ. This CDR3 contains 16 residues. V shed 3 bases and J 0 bases; nucleotides not matched to a gene: 6. CDR3 region: CASSYNGGASTDTQYF. The CDR3 nucleotides are TGCGCCAGCAGCTATAACGGGGGGGCGAGCACAGATACGCAGTATTTT.

The J gene is TRBJ1-1, the V gene TRBV19, with TRBD1 matching 11 bases. Germline V gene data show CDR1 as LNHDA and CDR2 as SQIVND (reference sequence). The trim removed 4 bases at V and 4 bases at J, leaving 11 bases unmatched. This CDR3 contains 17 residues. CDR3 in amino acids: CASSTGTGGPEVTEAFF. The CDR3 region has the DNA TGTGCCAGTAGTACCGGGACAGGGGGACCCGAGGTCACTGAAGCTTTCTTT.

The chain employs TRBV5-1 and TRBJ1-5; the D is unclear. Germline CDR1 is SGHRS and CDR2 is YFSETQ. This CDR3 region has 13 residues. V lost 0 bases, J lost 0 bases, and 1 base lay in between. Here the CDR3 DNA reads TGCGCCAGCAGCTTGGATAGCAATCAGCCCCAGCATTTT. This codes for CASSLDSNQPQHF.

The gene calls are TRBV29-1 and TRBJ2-6; 7 bases are a match to TRBD1. CDR3 length equals 14 residues. Per germline, CDR1 SQVTM and CDR2 ANQGSEA. The V and J ends lost 7 bases and 3 bases, in that order; junction bases with no gene match: 6. The CDR3 loop reads CSAETGFGANVLTF. In DNA form, the CDR3 reads TGCAGCGCGGAGACAGGGTTTGGGGCCAACGTCCTGACTTTC. The full variable domain, completed using reference TRBV29-1 and TRBJ2-6, is SAVISQKPSRDICQRGTSLTIQCQVDSQVTMMFWYRQQPGQSLTLIATANQGSEATYESGFVIDKFPISRPNLTFSTLTVSNMSPEDSSIYLCSAETGFGANVLTFGAGSRLTVL.

The chain is built from TRBV29-1 and TRBJ2-3; D is unresolved. The CDR3 consists of 13 residues. Germline V gene data show CDR1 as SQVTM and CDR2 as ANQGSEA. V lost 6 bases and J 0 bases, leaving 10 bases between the germline ends. The CDR3 reads CSVELPSTDTQYF. The DNA for the CDR3 is TGCAGCGTCGAGCTACCTAGCACAGATACGCAGTATTTT.

This clone was detected only a few times. The chain joins TRBV7-9 to TRBJ2-5; D might be TRBD2 (7 bases). The ends were cut back, 0 bases at V and 5 bases at J, with 10 bases in the middle. The CDR3 runs to 14 residues. CDR1 SEHNR and CDR2 FQNEAQ come from the germline V gene (reference sequence). The CDR3 protein is CASSLAGGHETQYF. The CDR3 nucleotides are TGTGCCAGCAGCTTAGCGGGGGGGCACGAGACCCAGTACTTC.